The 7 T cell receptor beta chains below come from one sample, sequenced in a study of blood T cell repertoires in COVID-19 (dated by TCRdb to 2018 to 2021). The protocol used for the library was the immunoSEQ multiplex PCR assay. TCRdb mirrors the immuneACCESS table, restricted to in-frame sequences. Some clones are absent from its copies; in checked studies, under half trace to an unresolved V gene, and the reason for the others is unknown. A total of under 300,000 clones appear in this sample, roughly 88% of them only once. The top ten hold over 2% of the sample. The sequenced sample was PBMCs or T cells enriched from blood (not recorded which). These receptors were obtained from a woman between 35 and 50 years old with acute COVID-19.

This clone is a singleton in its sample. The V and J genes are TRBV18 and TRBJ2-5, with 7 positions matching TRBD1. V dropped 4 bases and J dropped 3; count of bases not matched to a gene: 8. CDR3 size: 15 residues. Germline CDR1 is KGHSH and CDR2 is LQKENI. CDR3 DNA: TGTGCCAGCTCACTACTTCAACAGGGGAAAGAGACCCAGTACTTC. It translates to CASSLLQQGKETQYF.

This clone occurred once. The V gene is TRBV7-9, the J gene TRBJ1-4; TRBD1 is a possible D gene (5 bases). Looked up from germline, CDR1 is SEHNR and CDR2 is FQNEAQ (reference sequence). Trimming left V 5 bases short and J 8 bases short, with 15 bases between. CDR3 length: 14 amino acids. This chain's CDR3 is CASSPTAGPEKLFF. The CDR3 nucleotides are TGTGCCAGCAGCCCGACTGCAGGGCCCGAAAAACTGTTTTTT.

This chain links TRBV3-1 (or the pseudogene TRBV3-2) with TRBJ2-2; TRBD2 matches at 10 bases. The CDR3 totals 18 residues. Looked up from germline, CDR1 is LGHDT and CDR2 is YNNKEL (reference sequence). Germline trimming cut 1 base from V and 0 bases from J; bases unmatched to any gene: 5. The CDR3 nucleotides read TGTGCCAGCAGCCAAGGAGTAGCGGGAGGTGCGAACACCGGGGAGCTGTTTTTT. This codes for CASSQGVAGGANTGELFF.

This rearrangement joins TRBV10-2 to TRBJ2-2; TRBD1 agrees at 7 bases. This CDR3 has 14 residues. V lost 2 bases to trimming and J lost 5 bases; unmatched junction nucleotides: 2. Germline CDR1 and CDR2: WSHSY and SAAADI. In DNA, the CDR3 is TGCGCCAGCAGTGAGAGGGGGCGAACCGGGGAGCTGTTTTTT. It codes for CASSERGRTGELFF.

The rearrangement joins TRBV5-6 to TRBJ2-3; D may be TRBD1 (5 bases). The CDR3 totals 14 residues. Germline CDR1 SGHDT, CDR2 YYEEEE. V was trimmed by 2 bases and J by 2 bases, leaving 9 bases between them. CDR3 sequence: CASSFPGYTDTQYF. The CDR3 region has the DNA TGTGCCAGCAGCTTTCCAGGGTACACAGATACGCAGTATTTT.

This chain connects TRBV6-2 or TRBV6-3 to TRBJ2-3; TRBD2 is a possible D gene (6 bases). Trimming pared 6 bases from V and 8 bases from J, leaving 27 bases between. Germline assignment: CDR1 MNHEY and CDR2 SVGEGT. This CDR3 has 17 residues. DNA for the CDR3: TGTGCCAGCAGCCCTTTCGGAACGGGGGTTGGGGGAGGTACGCAGTATTTT. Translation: CASSPFGTGVGGGTQYF.

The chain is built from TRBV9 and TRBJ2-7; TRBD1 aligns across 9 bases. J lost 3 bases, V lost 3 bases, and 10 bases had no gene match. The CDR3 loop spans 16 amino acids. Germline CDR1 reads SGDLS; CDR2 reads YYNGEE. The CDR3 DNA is TGTGCCAGCAGCGCGACGCCGGGGGGACAGGGCTACGAGCAGTACTTC. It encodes CASSATPGGQGYEQYF.